The 19 T cell receptor beta chains reported below all come from one sample, sequenced in a study of regulatory T cells in long-lasting Graves disease. Time point here: persistent/refractory GD, antithyroid drugs over 5 years with positive TRAb. Extracted RNA from PBMCs served as the source of the TCR library. For TCR beta, libraries came from iRepertoire HTBI primers and Arm-PCR of CDR3 regions. TCRdb redid the calling of the multiplex PCR reads with MiXCR, one entry per CDR3 protein. The data show over 350,000 distinct CDR3 sequences, around 21% seen once. Specimen: peripheral blood mononuclear cells (PBMCs), collected when the disease was refractory, from a patient treated with antithyroid drugs. The source of these receptors is a female donor with Graves disease.

This sequence joins TRBV20-1 and TRBJ2-3; no clear D gene. Trimming took off 1 base at V and 6 bases at J, with 5 bases between the two ends. The CDR3 is 11 amino acids. The germline gives CDR1 DFQATT, CDR2 SNEGSKA (reference sequence). CDR3 nucleotides: TGCAGTGCTAGAGTAGTGGATACGCAGTATTTT. Its translation: CSARVVDTQYF.

This chain uses TRBV20-1 with TRBJ2-7; 8 bases fit TRBD1. The CDR3 is 13 amino acids. J gave up 7 bases and V 1 base, and 6 bases lay outside the gene matches. Germline lookup yields CDR1 DFQATT and CDR2 SNEGSKA (reference sequence). The CDR3: CSARAGQAEEQYF. The DNA for the CDR3 is TGCAGTGCTAGAGCGGGACAGGCCGAAGAGCAGTACTTC.

This clonotype was seen at least ten times. This sequence joins TRBV7-8 and TRBJ2-2, with 8 positions matching TRBD2. The CDR3 runs to 15 residues. Germline assignment: CDR1 SGHVS and CDR2 FQNEAQ. V lost 4 bases and J lost 5; bases outside the gene matches: 6. The DNA for the CDR3 is TGTGCCAGCAGCTCAGCGGGAGCGGAGACCGGGGAGCTGTTTTTT. This translates into CASSSAGAETGELFF.

This clonotype came up many times. This chain joins TRBV28 and TRBJ2-7; the D is unclear. V lost 6 bases, J lost 3 bases, and 18 bases lay in between. In germline, CDR1 is MDHEN, CDR2 SYDVKM. The CDR3 has 15 residues. CDR3 bases: TGTGCCAGCAGCGTATCTCTGGGTCGTTTCTACGAGCAGTACTTC. It specifies CASSVSLGRFYEQYF.

This clonotype was counted a few times. The rearrangement links TRBV4-1 to TRBJ2-7; D unclear. Trimming pared 0 bases from V and 0 bases from J, leaving 12 bases between. The length of the CDR3 is 16 residues. Germline CDR1 MGHRA, CDR2 YSYEKL. DNA of the CDR3: TGCGCCAGCAGCCAAGAGAAGGCGGCTAGCTCCTACGAGCAGTACTTC. Its protein product is CASSQEKAASSYEQYF.

This clonotype was observed a few times. The J gene is TRBJ2-7, the V gene TRBV7-9; TRBD2 matches at 7 bases. The V and J ends lost 3 bases and 0 bases, in that order; junction bases with no gene match: 14. The length of the CDR3 is 18 residues. Germline-derived CDR1 and CDR2 are SEHNR and FQNEAQ (reference sequence). The CDR3 loop reads CASSFVGSALAVSYEQYF. The CDR3 coding sequence is TGTGCCAGCAGCTTTGTGGGATCAGCCCTAGCGGTCTCCTACGAGCAGTACTTC.

This clonotype was detected many times. The chain combines TRBV7-3 with TRBJ2-2; D gene ambiguous. The CDR3 spans 13 residues. CDR1 SGHTA and CDR2 FQGTGA come from the germline V gene. V was clipped by 5 bases and J by 4 bases, with 8 bases between them. The CDR3: CASSPRGTGELFF. CDR3 sequence (DNA): TGTGCCAGCAGCCCTAGAGGCACCGGGGAGCTGTTTTTT.

The sample holds many counts of this clonotype. The chain uses TRBV7-9 and TRBJ2-5, with D perhaps TRBD1 (5 bases). The CDR3 covers 13 residues. V was clipped by 0 bases and J by 5 bases, with 7 bases between them. CDR1 SEHNR and CDR2 FQNEAQ come from the germline V gene (reference sequence). The CDR3 DNA reads TGTGCCAGCAGCTTAGCAGGGGCTGAGACCCAGTACTTC. Its translation: CASSLAGAETQYF. The variable domain in full, with the rest retrieved from reference TRBV7-9 and TRBJ2-5, is DTGVSQNPRHKITKRGQNVTFRCDPISEHNRLYWYRQTLGQGPEFLTYFQNEAQLEKSRLLSDRFSAERPKGSFSTLEIQRTEQGDSAMYLCASSLAGAETQYFGPGTRLLVL.

This chain joins TRBV15 and TRBJ2-5; possible D gene TRBD2, 5 bases. V was clipped by 1 base and J by 7 bases, with 19 bases between them. Looked up from germline, CDR1 is LNHNV and CDR2 is YYDKDF (reference sequence). CDR3 length equals 16 residues. CDR3 sequence (DNA): TGTGCCACCAGCAGAGGTATGAGCCAGGACCGGGGGACCCAGTACTTC. It is translated as CATSRGMSQDRGTQYF.

This clonotype appeared a few times. The rearrangement links TRBV5-1 to TRBJ2-2; D unresolved. This CDR3 is 13 amino acids long. Germline V gene lookup returns CDR1 SGHRS and CDR2 YFSETQ. Trimming stripped 4 bases from V and 6 bases from J, with 10 bases between. The CDR3 sequence is CASSPIRAGELFF. Written as DNA, the CDR3 is TGCGCCAGCAGCCCCATCCGAGCCGGGGAGCTGTTTTTT.

This clonotype has only a few counts. The chain couples TRBV7-9 to TRBJ2-2; D might be TRBD2 (5 bases). This CDR3 region has 16 residues. Germline assignment: CDR1 SEHNR and CDR2 FQNEAQ (reference sequence). Trimming shortened V by 2 bases and J by 5 bases, and 15 bases separated the two germline ends. The CDR3 loop reads CASSLYHLTGTGELFF. CDR3 coding DNA: TGTGCCAGCAGCTTATATCACCTAACGGGGACCGGGGAGCTGTTTTTT.

In its sample, this clonotype was seen many times. The J gene is TRBJ2-5, the V gene TRBV28; D gene unclear. V was cut by 6 bases and J by 10 bases, with 18 bases left in between. The CDR3 contains 13 residues. CDR1 MDHEN and CDR2 SYDVKM come from the germline V gene. CDR3 DNA sequence: TGTGCCAGCAGCCCAGGACCGACTCAGGTCCAGTACTTC. Amino acid sequence: CASSPGPTQVQYF.

The chain couples TRBV4-1 to TRBJ2-1; the D is unclear. This CDR3 comprises 15 residues. Germline V gene data show CDR1 as MGHRA and CDR2 as YSYEKL. The V gene lost 0 bases and the J gene lost 0 bases, with 6 bases spanning the gap. CDR3 DNA sequence: TGCGCCAGCAGCCAAGACCTGAGCTCCTACAATGAGCAGTTCTTC. It is translated as CASSQDLSSYNEQFF.

This clonotype was recorded at least ten times. The chain carries TRBV7-2 and TRBJ2-5; 12 bases match TRBD2. There are 16 residues in the CDR3. Germline-derived CDR1 and CDR2 are SGHTA and FQGNSA. The junction had 6 bases not matched to a gene; V was cut back by 2 bases and J by 5 bases. The CDR3 protein is CASSLYLAGGGETQYF. The CDR3 nucleotides read TGTGCCAGCAGCTTATACCTAGCGGGAGGGGGGGAGACCCAGTACTTC.

This clonotype was picked up many times. The CDR3 region has the DNA TGTGCCAGTACAGAGAGTCTGAACACTGAAGCTTTCTTT. The encoded protein is CASTESLNTEAFF. The chain carries TRBV6-2 or TRBV6-3 and TRBJ1-1; D not certain. The V gene lost 9 bases and the J gene lost 0 bases, with 11 bases spanning the gap. The germline V gene has CDR1 MNHEY and CDR2 SVGEGT. The CDR3 runs to 13 residues.

The CDR3 here is CASSFRVSSGANVLTF. As DNA, the CDR3 is TGTGCCAGCAGCTTTAGGGTTTCAAGCGGGGCCAACGTCCTGACTTTC. The chain has TRBV6-1 and TRBJ2-6; D gene unclear. The ends were cut back, 6 bases at V and 4 bases at J, with 16 bases in the middle. The length of the CDR3 is 16 residues. Germline lookup yields CDR1 MNHNS and CDR2 SASEGT.

V and J are TRBV19 and TRBJ2-6, with a tentative D call TRBD1 (5 bases). The CDR3 has 18 amino acids. Trimming shortened V by 1 base and J by 1 base, and 14 bases separated the two germline ends. Germline V gene sequence: CDR1 LNHDA, CDR2 SQIVND (reference sequence). CDR3: CASSIAPGHLSGANVLTF. The CDR3 coding sequence is TGTGCCAGTAGTATAGCCCCCGGACACCTGTCTGGGGCCAACGTCCTGACTTTC.

In its sample, this clonotype was seen many times. The chain is built from TRBV28 and TRBJ2-5, with D hard to call. V dropped 1 base and J dropped 2 bases, with 8 bases sitting between them. The CDR3 totals 14 residues. The V gene's germline CDR1 is MDHEN and CDR2 SYDVKM. CDR3 sequence: CASSLSSPQETQYF. The CDR3 DNA sequence: TGTGCCAGCAGTTTATCGAGCCCGCAAGAGACCCAGTACTTC.

The chain has TRBV24-1 and TRBJ2-2; TRBD2 agrees at 9 bases. The CDR3 loop spans 17 amino acids. Germline assignment: CDR1 KGHDR and CDR2 SFDVKD. The ends lost 5 bases at V and 0 bases at J; junction bases unmatched: 6. The CDR3 bases are TGTGCCACCAGTGGGGGGCTAGCGGGACCGAACACCGGGGAGCTGTTTTTT. Its protein product is CATSGGLAGPNTGELFF.